The following is a TCR beta chain sequence with its context. Its antigen is still unknown. This sample is drawn from a study of T cell responses to AZD1222 COVID-19 vaccine. The repertoire was sequenced with immunoSEQ multiplex PCR; TCRdb's copy has only in-frame clones and lacks some. The sample lists some 120,000 clones; approximately 90% were seen once. Study observations and caveats: The CD4 TCRs associated with vaccination extended across spike and predominated at 160-218 and 743-854. Regions left unmutated in variants are reportedly the target of nearly half of spike-specific TCRs. Clonal diversity was possibly underestimated, and the donors were mostly white British, with more females.

The CDR3 loop spans 15 amino acids. Germline V gives CDR1 SQVTM, CDR2 ANQGSEA. Trimming took off 3 bases at V and 5 bases at J, with 18 bases between the two ends. The genes are TRBV29-1 and TRBJ2-3; D gene uncertain. The sequenced sample was peripheral blood, obtained on day 0 of AZD1222 vaccination. The sequence came from an adult in good health. The CDR3 spells CSVDLELGVEDTQYF. As DNA, the CDR3 is TGCAGCGTTGATCTTGAGCTCGGCGTCGAAGATACGCAGTATTTT.